The clone carrying this T cell receptor beta chain was counted a single time. Treatment of the sample: 19 received Ad26.COV2.S at low or high dose, single or two shots; 5 received placebo; per-sample allocation not given. Sampling occurred on day 63 after the first vaccine or placebo injection. The sample belongs to a study of Ad26.COV2.S vaccination and SARS-CoV-2 variants. Clones were sequenced by immunoSEQ multiplex PCR, and TCRdb holds only the in-frame ones, with some missing. Of 200,000 to 300,000 clones in the sample, approximately 88% were seen once. CDR3 length equals 16 residues. The V end lost 1 base, the J end lost 3 bases, and 13 bases lay between the germline ends. The V gene's germline CDR1 is SGDLS and CDR2 YYNGEE.

This sequence originates from a person between 18 and 65 years old who received the Ad26.COV2.S COVID-19 vaccine or a placebo. The rearrangement uses TRBV9 and TRBJ1-4; weak D call: TRBD1 (6 bases). The specimen comprised peripheral blood, sampled in a trial of Ad26.COV2.S vaccine versus placebo. DNA of the CDR3: TGTGCCAGCAGCGTATTTGGGGGGCCGGCTAATGAAAAACTGTTTTTT. Amino acid sequence: CASSVFGGPANEKLFF.